This TCR beta chain was observed in a study of OX40 agonist ivuxolimab in advanced cancers. Clones were sequenced by immunoSEQ multiplex PCR, and TCRdb holds only the in-frame ones, with some missing. Counted here are about 81,000 clones, 85% to 90% occurring once; the ten biggest clones make up 0.22%. Autoimmune disease history or systemic immunosuppression disqualified patients. The study sampled blood at baseline, cycle 4 day 1, and cycle 7 day 1. Germline V lookup: CDR1 SGHRS, CDR2 YFSETQ. Trimming cost V 4 bases and J 5 bases; bases outside gene matches: 3. The CDR3 has 13 residues. The genes are TRBV5-1 and TRBJ1-2; 9 positions agree with TRBD1. Sequencing used CD4+ or CD8+ T cells sorted from blood, obtained in a trial of the OX40 agonist ivuxolimab. The sequence was obtained from an adult with an advanced solid tumor such as melanoma, head and neck, liver or kidney cancer. CDR3 in DNA: TGCGCCAGCAGCGACGGACAGGGGTATGGCTACACCTTC. Translating it yields CASSDGQGYGYTF.